Each of the 10 T cell receptor beta chains below was sequenced from the same sample in a study of control samples from healthy donors and cancer patients. The method was immunoSEQ multiplex PCR; TCRdb's version includes in-frame clones alone and lacks a portion of them. The data contain about 170,000 clones, 91% of them singletons. The sequenced sample consisted of blood. The receptors originated from a woman aged 30 to 39 in good health.

J is TRBJ2-1 and V is TRBV19; no clear D. This CDR3 contains 15 residues. The germline CDR1 and CDR2 sequences are LNHDA and SQIVND (reference sequence). V shed 1 base and J shed 5 bases, with 12 bases lying between them. The CDR3 here is CASSIGWRINNEQFF. The CDR3 DNA reads as TGTGCCAGTAGTATAGGTTGGCGGATTAACAATGAGCAGTTCTTC.

This rearrangement joins TRBV11-1 to TRBJ1-1; TRBD1 agrees at 10 bases. The junction had 5 bases not matched to a gene; V was cut back by 6 bases and J by 7 bases. Looked up from germline, CDR1 is SGHAT and CDR2 is FQDESV (reference sequence). The CDR3 covers 13 residues. The CDR3: CASSPDRGGEAFF. DNA for the CDR3: TGTGCCAGCAGTCCGGACAGGGGGGGTGAAGCTTTCTTT.

V and J are TRBV7-2 and TRBJ1-6, with D possibly being TRBD1 (5 bases). Between the trimmed V and J ends, which lost 3 bases and 10 bases, there was a span of 13 bases. CDR3 length equals 14 residues. Germline V gives CDR1 SGHTA, CDR2 FQGNSA. CDR3 residues: CASSLGGSRSPLHF. In DNA, the CDR3 is TGTGCCAGCAGCTTGGGGGGGTCGAGGTCACCCCTCCACTTT. Full variable domain (outside the CDR3, taken from reference TRBV7-2 and TRBJ1-6): GAGVSQSPSNKVTEKGKDVELRCDPISGHTALYWYRQSLGQGLEFLIYFQGNSAPDKSGLPSDRFSAERTGGSVSTLTIQRTQQEDSAVYLCASSLGGSRSPLHFGNGTRLTVT.

This clone appeared a single time. V usage is TRBV19 and J usage is TRBJ1-2, with 9 bases aligning to TRBD1. The V gene's germline CDR1 is LNHDA and CDR2 SQIVND (reference sequence). This CDR3 comprises 14 residues. Unmatched junction bases numbered 6, after V lost 7 bases and J lost 3 bases. CDR3 residues: CASTPGQGDYGYTF. CDR3 nucleotides: TGTGCCAGTACCCCGGGACAGGGCGACTATGGCTACACCTTC.

The chain couples TRBV5-1 to TRBJ2-2, with D unresolved. V gave up 0 bases and J gave up 0 bases, with 6 bases separating them. The CDR3 totals 15 residues. The germline V gene has CDR1 SGHRS and CDR2 YFSETQ. In DNA, the CDR3 is TGCGCCAGCAGCTTGGAGCGACCGAACACCGGGGAGCTGTTTTTT. Its translation: CASSLERPNTGELFF.

In its sample, this clone was seen a few times. Other DNA sequences within the sample encode an identical CDR3. The V gene is TRBV2, the J gene TRBJ2-7; TRBD1 aligns across 8 bases. The ends lost 6 bases at V and 3 bases at J; junction bases unmatched: 1. CDR3 length: 12 residues. Germline loops: CDR1 SNHLY, CDR2 FYNNEI. The CDR3 DNA is TGTGCCAGCAGCGGGACAGGCTACGAGCAGTACTTC. Its protein is CASSGTGYEQYF.

With regard to this clone: This specimen includes other DNA sequences encoding the same CDR3. The chain has TRBV24-1 and TRBJ2-5, with unresolved D. The CDR3 spans 13 residues. The V end lost 4 bases, the J end lost 0 bases, and 5 bases lay between the germline ends. Germline V gives CDR1 KGHDR, CDR2 SFDVKD. The CDR3 is CATSEGYQETQYF. The CDR3 DNA is TGTGCCACCAGTGAAGGGTACCAAGAGACCCAGTACTTC.

The chain carries TRBV28 and TRBJ1-2; no clear D gene. V lost 1 base and J lost 5, with 8 bases in between. The germline CDR1 and CDR2 sequences are MDHEN and SYDVKM. The CDR3 loop spans 13 amino acids. DNA of the CDR3: TGTGCCAGCAGTTTATCAGGAAAATATGGCTACACCTTC. Translation: CASSLSGKYGYTF.

This clone is a singleton in its sample. Written as DNA, the CDR3 is TGTGCCTGGAGTGTACCCGGCAATCAGCCCCAGCATTTT. As protein: CAWSVPGNQPQHF. V and J are TRBV30 and TRBJ1-5; no definite D call. Trimming removed 0 bases from V and 2 bases from J, with 5 bases in between. CDR3 length equals 13 residues. The germline CDR1 and CDR2 sequences are GTSNPN and SVGIG (reference sequence). Complete variable domain (other parts from reference TRBV30 and TRBJ1-5): SQTIHQWPATLVQPVGSPLSLECTVEGTSNPNLYWYRQAAGRGLQLLFYSVGIGQISSEVPQNLSASRPQDRQFILSSKKLLLSDSGFYLCAWSVPGNQPQHFGDGTRLSIL.

This chain uses TRBV18 with TRBJ1-1; 9 nucleotides agree with TRBD1. The CDR3 is made up of 15 amino acids. V shed 2 bases and J 5 bases; nucleotides not matched to a gene: 6. CDR1 and CDR2 (germline): KGHSH, LQKENI. The CDR3 sequence is CASSPRTGDGTEAFF. In DNA form, the CDR3 reads TGTGCCAGCTCACCAAGGACAGGGGACGGAACTGAAGCTTTCTTT.